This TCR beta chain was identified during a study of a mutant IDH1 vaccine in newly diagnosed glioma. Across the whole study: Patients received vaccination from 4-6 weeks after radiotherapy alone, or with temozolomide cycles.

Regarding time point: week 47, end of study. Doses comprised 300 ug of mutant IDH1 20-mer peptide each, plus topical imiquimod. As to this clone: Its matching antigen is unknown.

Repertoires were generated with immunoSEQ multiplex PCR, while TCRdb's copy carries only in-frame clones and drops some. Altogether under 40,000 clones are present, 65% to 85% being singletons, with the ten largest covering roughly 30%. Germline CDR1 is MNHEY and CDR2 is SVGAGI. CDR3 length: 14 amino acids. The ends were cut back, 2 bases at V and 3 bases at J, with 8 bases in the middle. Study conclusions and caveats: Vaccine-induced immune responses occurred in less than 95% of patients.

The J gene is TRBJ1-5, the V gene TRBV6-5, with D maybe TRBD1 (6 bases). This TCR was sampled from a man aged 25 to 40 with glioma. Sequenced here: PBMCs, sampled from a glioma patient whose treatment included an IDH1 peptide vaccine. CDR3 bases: TGTGCCAGCAGTTACCGACAGGACAATCAGCCCCAGCATTTT. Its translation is CASSYRQDNQPQHF.